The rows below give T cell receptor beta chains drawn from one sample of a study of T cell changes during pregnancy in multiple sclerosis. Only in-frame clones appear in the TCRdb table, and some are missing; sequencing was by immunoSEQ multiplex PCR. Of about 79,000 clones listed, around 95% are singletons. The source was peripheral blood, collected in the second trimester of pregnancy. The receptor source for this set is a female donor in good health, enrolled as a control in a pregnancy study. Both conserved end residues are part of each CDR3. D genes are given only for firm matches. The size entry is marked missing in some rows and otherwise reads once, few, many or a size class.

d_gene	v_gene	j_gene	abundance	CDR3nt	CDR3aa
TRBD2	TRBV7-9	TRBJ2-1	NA	TGTGCCAGCAGCCCCGGAGGTAGCGGGGGGAGTGAGCAGTTCTTC	CASSPGGSGGSEQFF
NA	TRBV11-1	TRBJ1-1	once	TGTGCCAGCAGCCTACAGGGTAAATCCACTGAAGCTTTCTTT	CASSLQGKSTEAFF
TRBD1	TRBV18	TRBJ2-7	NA	TGTGCCAGCTCACCCATCTCAATCGGGACAGGGAATAGGCAGTACTTC	CASSPISIGTGNRQYF
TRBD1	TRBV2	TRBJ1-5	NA	TGTGCCAGCAGGGCCCGGACAGGGGCGGATCAGCCCCAGCATTTT	CASRARTGADQPQHF
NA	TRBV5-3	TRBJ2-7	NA	TGTGCCAGAAAACGGGCGAAGGAGGCAGGGGACTACGAGCAGTACTTC	CARKRAKEAGDYEQYF
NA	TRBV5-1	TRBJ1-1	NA	TGCGCCAGCAGCGGGTACGGGGATGAGAACACTGAAGCTTTCTTT	CASSGYGDENTEAFF
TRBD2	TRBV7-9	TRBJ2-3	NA	TGTGCCAGCAGCTTGCAGCGGGGGGGATTGGATACGCAGTATTTT	CASSLQRGGLDTQYF
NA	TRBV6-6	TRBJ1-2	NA	TGTGCCAGCAGTTACTGGCCAGGGGAAGATGGCTACACCTTC	CASSYWPGEDGYTF
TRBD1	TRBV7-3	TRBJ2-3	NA	TGTGCCAGCAGCTTCAGGGGGCTGCAGACAGATACGCAGTATTTT	CASSFRGLQTDTQYF
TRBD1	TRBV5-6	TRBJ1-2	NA	TGTGCCAGCAGCTCGGACAGGGGTAACTATGGCTACACCTTC	CASSSDRGNYGYTF
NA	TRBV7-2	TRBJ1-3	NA	TGTGCCAGCAGTCTTACCACACCGATCTCTGGAAACACCATATATTTT	CASSLTTPISGNTIYF
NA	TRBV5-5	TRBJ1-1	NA	TGTGCCAGCAGCTTGGAGTTTGGGGGACTTGAAGCTTTCTTT	CASSLEFGGLEAFF
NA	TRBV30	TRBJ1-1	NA	TGTGCCTGGAGGACACCGAACACTGAAGCTTTCTTT	CAWRTPNTEAFF
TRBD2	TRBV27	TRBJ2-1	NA	TGTGCCAGCAGCACGGGACTAGCGGGTAAAAACAATGAGCAGTTCTTC	CASSTGLAGKNNEQFF
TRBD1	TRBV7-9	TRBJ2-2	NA	TGTGCCAGCAGCTTAGCGGCACAGGGGGCCTTCACCGGGGAGCTGTTTTTT	CASSLAAQGAFTGELFF
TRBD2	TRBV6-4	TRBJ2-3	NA	TGTGCCAGCAGTGCTAGCGGGGGGGCCACAGATACGCAGTATTTT	CASSASGGATDTQYF
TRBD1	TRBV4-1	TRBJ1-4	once	TGCGCCAGCAGCCAACCGGGACAGAGAGCAACTAATGAAAAACTGTTTTTT	CASSQPGQRATNEKLFF
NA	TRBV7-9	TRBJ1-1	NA	TGTGCCAGCAGAGGGGTCGGAGCTGAAGCTTTCTTT	CASRGVGAEAFF
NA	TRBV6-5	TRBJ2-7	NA	TGTGCCAGCAGTTGGGGCTCTTCTTACGAGCAGTACTTC	CASSWGSSYEQYF
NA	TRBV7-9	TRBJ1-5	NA	TGTGCCAGCAGCCCTGCGGGGGTAGGGGGTCAGCCCCAGCATTTT	CASSPAGVGGQPQHF
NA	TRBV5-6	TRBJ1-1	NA	TGTGCCAGCAGCTACGGTTATGCGAACACTGAAGCTTTCTTT	CASSYGYANTEAFF
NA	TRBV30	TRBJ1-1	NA	TGTGCCTGGAGTGTAGGGGGGAACACTGAAGCTTTCTTT	CAWSVGGNTEAFF